A few counts support the clone carrying this T cell receptor beta chain. Its antigen remains unidentified. The J segment lost 6 bases and the V segment lost 0 bases, leaving 6 bases of the junction unmatched. The CDR3 is made up of 14 amino acids. Per germline, CDR1 SGHRS and CDR2 YFSETQ. The data stem from a study of blood T cells in healthy people across ages. Overall study results and limits: Naive T cell percentage and TCR beta diversity correlated strongly. Long-lived donors carried more naive CD4+ cells and greater diversity than aged donors.

With a J-beta primer mix and a sample-barcoded 5' primer, a second PCR ran roughly 6 to 11 cycles. MiXCR, run by TCRdb on the 5' RACE reads, gives a single entry per CDR3 protein. In the table there are around 990,000 distinct CDR3 sequences, less than 45% of which are singletons. The chain recombines TRBV5-1 with TRBJ2-7, with TRBD1 matching over 7 bases. The specimen was blood. This TCR came from a man younger than 30 in good health. CDR3 coding DNA: TGCGCCAGCAGCTTGGGACAGGGAAAGTCCGAGCAGTACTTC. Protein: CASSLGQGKSEQYF.